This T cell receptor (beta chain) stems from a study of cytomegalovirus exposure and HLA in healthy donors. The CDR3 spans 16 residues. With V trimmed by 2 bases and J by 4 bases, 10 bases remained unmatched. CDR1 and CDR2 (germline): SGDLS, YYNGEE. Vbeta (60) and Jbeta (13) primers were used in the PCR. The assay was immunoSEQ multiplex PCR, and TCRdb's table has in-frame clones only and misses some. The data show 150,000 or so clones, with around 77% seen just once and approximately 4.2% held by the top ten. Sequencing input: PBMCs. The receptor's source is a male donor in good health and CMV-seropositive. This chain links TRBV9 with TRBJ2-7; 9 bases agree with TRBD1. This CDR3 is CASSVGGQGIGYEQYF. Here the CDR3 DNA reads TGTGCCAGCAGCGTTGGGGGACAGGGAATCGGGTACGAGCAGTACTTC.